This T cell receptor (beta chain) derives from a study of human T cells and chemical hapten exposure. Across the study: Skin of the upper inner arm, approximately 2 cm by approximately 2 cm, received 2% DPC for sensitization. 0.01% DPC was applied to the upper back in patch tests, which were read at 6 days.

The time point denotes: pre-sensitization, week 0. As for treatment: therapeutic diphenylcyclopropenone sensitization with weekly scalp DPC. This clonotype has a handful of counts. Its antigen is unidentified. Single cDNA molecules in the library carried unique molecular identifiers attached during preparation. TCRdb re-called the RACE reads with MiXCR, one entry per CDR3 protein. The sample shows some 60,000 distinct CDR3 sequences, approximately 10% of them seen only once. The CDR3 spans 13 residues. Trimming left V 4 bases short and J 4 bases short, with 7 bases between. Germline V gene lookup returns CDR1 LGHDT and CDR2 YNNKEL (reference sequence). Findings of the study overall: The count of PT1 expanded TCRs correlated positively with patch test score.

The specimen comprised whole blood, sampled in connection with sensitization to the hapten diphenylcyclopropenone (DPC). The receptor was derived from a woman in her thirties or forties with alopecia areata. Some clones in this sample may be carry-over from other donors' samples. The V and J genes are TRBV3-1 and TRBJ1-4; no reliable D call. The chain's CDR3 is CASSLRLNEKLFF. CDR3 in DNA: TGTGCCAGCAGCCTGCGACTTAATGAAAAACTGTTTTTT.